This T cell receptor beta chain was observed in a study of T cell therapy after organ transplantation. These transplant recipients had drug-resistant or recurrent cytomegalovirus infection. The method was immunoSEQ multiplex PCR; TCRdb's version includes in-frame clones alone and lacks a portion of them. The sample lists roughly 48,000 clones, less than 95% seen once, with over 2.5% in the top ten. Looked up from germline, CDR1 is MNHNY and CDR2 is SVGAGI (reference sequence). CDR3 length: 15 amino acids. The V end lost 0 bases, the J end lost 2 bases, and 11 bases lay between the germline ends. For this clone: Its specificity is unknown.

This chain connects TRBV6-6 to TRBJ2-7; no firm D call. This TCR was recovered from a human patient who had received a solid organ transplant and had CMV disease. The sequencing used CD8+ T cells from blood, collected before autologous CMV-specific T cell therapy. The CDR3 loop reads CASSYSPGTPYEQYF. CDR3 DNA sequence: TGTGCCAGCAGTTACTCTCCCGGAACCCCCTACGAGCAGTACTTC.